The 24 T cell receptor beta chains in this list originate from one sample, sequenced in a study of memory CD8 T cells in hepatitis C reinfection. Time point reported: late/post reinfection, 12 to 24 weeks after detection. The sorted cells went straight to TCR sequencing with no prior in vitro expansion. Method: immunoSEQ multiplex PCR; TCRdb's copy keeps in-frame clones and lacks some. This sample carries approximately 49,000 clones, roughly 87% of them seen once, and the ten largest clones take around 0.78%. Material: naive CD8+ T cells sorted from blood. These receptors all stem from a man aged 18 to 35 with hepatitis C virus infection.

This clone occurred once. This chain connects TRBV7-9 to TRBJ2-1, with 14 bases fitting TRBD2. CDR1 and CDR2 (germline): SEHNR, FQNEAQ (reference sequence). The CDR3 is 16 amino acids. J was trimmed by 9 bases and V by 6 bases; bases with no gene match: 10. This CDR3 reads CASSFGLAGGGSEQFF. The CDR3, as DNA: TGTGCCAGCAGTTTCGGACTAGCGGGGGGCGGGAGTGAGCAGTTCTTC.

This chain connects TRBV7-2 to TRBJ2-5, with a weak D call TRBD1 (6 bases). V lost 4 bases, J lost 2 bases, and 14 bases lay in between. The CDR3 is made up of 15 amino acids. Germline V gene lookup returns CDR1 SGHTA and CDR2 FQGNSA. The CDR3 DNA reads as TGTGCCAGCAGCTCTACCTGGACAGTTCAAGAGACCCAGTACTTC. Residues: CASSSTWTVQETQYF.

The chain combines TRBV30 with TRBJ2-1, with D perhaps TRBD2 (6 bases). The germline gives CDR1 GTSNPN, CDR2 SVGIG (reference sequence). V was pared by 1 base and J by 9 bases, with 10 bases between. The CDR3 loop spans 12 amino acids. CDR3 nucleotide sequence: TGTGCCTGGAGTGGAGTTAGCGGTGAGCAGTTCTTC. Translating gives CAWSGVSGEQFF.

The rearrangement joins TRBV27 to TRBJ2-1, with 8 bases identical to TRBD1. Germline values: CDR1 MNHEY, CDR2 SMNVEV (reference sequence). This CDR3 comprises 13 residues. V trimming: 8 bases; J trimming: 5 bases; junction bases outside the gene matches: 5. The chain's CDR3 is CASWTGLNNEQFF. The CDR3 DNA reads TGTGCCAGCTGGACAGGGTTGAACAATGAGCAGTTCTTC.

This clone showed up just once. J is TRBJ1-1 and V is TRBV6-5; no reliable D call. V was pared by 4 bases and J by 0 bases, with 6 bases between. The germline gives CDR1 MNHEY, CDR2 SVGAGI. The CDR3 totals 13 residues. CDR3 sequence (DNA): TGTGCCAGCAGTTCCACAATGAACACTGAAGCTTTCTTT. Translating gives CASSSTMNTEAFF.

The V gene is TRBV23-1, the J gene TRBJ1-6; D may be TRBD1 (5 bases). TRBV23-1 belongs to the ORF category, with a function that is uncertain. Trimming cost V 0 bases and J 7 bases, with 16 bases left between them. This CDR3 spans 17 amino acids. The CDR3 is CASSQSWRGFPNSPLHF. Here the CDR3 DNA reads TGCGCCAGCAGTCAATCGTGGCGGGGGTTTCCCAATTCACCCCTCCACTTT.

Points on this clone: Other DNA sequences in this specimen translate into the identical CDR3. In nucleotides, the CDR3 is TGTGCCAGTAGCCCCCAGGGGTACACTGAAGCTTTCTTT. This encodes CASSPQGYTEAFF. The chain has TRBV19 and TRBJ1-1; weak D call: TRBD1 (6 bases). The CDR3 is 13 residues long. V lost 6 bases to trimming and J lost 3 bases, with 11 bases between them. Germline V CDR1 and CDR2: LNHDA, SQIVND (reference sequence).

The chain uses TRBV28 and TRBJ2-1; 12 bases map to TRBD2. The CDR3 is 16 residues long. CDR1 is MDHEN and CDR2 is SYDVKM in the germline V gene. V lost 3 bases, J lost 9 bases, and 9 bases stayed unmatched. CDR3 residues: CASSFLTSGGVGEQFF. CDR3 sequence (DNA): TGTGCCAGCAGTTTTTTGACTAGCGGGGGAGTGGGTGAGCAGTTCTTC.

The CDR3 here is CASSLVAGATYEQYF. The CDR3 nucleotides are TGTGCCAGCAGCTTGGTGGCGGGAGCTACGTACGAGCAGTACTTC. The chain couples TRBV5-4 to TRBJ2-7; 7 bases map to TRBD2. The CDR3 contains 15 residues. The germline V gene encodes CDR1 SGHNT and CDR2 YYREEE (reference sequence). With 0 bases clipped from V and 4 bases from J, the junction kept 7 bases outside the gene matches.

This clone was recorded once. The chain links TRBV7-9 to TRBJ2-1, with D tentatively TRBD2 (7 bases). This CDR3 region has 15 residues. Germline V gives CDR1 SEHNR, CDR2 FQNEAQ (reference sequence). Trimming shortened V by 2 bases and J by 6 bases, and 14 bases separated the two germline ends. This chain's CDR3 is CASSLRGRGSNEQFF. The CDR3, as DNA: TGTGCCAGCAGCTTAAGGGGGAGGGGATCCAATGAGCAGTTCTTC.

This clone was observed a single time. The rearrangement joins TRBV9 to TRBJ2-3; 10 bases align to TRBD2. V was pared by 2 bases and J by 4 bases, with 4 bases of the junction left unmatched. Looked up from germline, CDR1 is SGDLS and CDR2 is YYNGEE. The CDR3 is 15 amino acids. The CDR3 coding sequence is TGTGCCAGCAGCGTCGCAGCGGGGGGGCCAGATACGCAGTATTTT. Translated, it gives CASSVAAGGPDTQYF.

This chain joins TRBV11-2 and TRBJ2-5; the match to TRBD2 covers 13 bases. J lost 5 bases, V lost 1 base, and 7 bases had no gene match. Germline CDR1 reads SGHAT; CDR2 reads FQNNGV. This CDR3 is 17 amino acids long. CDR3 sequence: CASSLAGLAGEHETQYF. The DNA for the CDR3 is TGTGCCAGCAGCTTAGCCGGACTAGCGGGAGAGCACGAGACCCAGTACTTC.

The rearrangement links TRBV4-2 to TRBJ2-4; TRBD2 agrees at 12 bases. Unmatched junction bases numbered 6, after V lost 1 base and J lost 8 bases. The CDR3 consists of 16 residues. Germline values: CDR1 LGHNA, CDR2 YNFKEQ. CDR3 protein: CASSQGLAGVRDIQYF. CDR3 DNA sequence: TGTGCCAGCAGCCAAGGACTAGCGGGAGTTCGCGACATTCAGTACTTC.

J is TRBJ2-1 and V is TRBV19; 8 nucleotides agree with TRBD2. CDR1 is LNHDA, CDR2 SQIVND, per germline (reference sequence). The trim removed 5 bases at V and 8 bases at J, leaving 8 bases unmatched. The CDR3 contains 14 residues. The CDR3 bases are TGTGCCAGTAGTGCCGGGACTAGGATAGATGAGCAGTTCTTC. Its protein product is CASSAGTRIDEQFF.

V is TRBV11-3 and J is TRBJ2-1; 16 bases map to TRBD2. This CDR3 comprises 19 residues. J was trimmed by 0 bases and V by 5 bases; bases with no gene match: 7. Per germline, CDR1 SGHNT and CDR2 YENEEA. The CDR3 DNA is TGTGCCAGCAGCCCACCGGGACTAGCGGGGGGGAGCTCCTACAATGAGCAGTTCTTC. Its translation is CASSPPGLAGGSSYNEQFF.

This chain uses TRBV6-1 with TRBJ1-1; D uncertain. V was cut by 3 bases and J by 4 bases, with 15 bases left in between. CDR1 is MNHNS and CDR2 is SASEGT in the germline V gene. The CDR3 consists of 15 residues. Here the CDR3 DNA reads TGTGCCAGCAGTGAGGTAGCATCGGGTGCCACTGAAGCTTTCTTT. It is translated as CASSEVASGATEAFF.

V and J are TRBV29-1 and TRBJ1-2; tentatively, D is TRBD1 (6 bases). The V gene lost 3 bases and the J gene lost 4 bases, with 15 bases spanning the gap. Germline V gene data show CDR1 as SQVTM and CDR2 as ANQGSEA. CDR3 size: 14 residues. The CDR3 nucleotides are TGCAGCGTTGAGAGTGGGGGCAGTGTCTATGGCTACACCTTC. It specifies CSVESGGSVYGYTF.

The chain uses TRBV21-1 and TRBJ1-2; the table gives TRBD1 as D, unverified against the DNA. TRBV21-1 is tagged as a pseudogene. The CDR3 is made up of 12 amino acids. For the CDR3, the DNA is TGTGCCAGCCCGGGACAGGGCTATGGCTACACCTTC. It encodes CASPGQGYGYTF.

The CDR3 protein is CASSYASGSPNEQFF. The CDR3 DNA reads as TGTGCCAGCAGTTACGCTAGCGGGAGCCCCAATGAGCAGTTCTTC. The J gene is TRBJ2-1, the V gene TRBV6-5; 10 positions match TRBD2. The ends lost 2 bases at V and 6 bases at J; junction bases unmatched: 4. From germline, CDR1 is MNHEY and CDR2 SVGAGI. The CDR3 extends over 15 amino acids.

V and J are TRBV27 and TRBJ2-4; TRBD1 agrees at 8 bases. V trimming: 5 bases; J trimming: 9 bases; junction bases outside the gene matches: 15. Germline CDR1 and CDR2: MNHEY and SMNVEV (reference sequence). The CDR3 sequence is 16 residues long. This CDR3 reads CASSPSADRAYGIQYF. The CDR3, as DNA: TGTGCCAGCAGTCCCTCGGCGGACAGGGCGTATGGCATTCAGTACTTC.

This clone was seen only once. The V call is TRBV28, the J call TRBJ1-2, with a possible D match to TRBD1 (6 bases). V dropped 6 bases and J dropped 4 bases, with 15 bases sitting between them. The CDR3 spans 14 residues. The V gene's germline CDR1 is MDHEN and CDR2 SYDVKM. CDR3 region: CASRPQGGGYGYTF. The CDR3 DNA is TGTGCCAGCAGACCACAGGGCGGAGGCTATGGCTACACCTTC.

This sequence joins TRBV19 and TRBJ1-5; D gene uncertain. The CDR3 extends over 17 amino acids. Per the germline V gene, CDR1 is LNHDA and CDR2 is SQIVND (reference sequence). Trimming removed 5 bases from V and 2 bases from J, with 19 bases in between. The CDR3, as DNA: TGTGCCAGTAGTCCTTCTACCGGACTTGGGGGCAATCAGCCCCAGCATTTT. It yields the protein CASSPSTGLGGNQPQHF.

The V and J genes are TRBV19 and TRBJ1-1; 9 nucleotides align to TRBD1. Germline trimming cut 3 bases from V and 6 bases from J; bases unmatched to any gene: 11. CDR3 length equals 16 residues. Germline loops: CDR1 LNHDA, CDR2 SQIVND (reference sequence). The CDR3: CASSIRLGQGLPEAFF. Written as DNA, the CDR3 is TGTGCCAGTAGTATCCGTTTGGGACAGGGCCTTCCTGAAGCTTTCTTT. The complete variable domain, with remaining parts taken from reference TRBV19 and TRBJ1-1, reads DGGITQSPKYLFRKEGQNVTLSCEQNLNHDAMYWYRQDPGQGLRLIYYSQIVNDFQKGDIAEGYSVSREKKESFPLTVTSAQKNPTAFYLCASSIRLGQGLPEAFFGQGTRLTVV.

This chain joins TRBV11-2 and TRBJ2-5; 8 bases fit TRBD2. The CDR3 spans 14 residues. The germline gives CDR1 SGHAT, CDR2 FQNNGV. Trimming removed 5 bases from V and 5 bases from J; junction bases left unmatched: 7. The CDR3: CASSRGLVDETQYF. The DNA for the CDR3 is TGTGCCAGCAGCCGGGGACTAGTCGATGAGACCCAGTACTTC.